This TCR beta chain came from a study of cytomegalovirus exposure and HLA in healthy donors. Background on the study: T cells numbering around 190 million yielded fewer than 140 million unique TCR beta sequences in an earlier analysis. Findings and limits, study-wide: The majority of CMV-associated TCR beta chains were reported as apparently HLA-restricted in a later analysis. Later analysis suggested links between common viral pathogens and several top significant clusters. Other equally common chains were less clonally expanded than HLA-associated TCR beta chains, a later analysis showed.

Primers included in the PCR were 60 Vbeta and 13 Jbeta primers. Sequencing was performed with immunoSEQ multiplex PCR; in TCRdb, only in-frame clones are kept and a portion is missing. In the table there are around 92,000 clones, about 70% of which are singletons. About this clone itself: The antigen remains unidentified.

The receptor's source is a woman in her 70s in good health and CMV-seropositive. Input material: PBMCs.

The CDR3 DNA reads as TGCGCCAGCAGCGGATGGACAGGAAAAGGTAGCTACACCTTC. As protein: CASSGWTGKGSYTF. J is TRBJ1-2 and V is TRBV5-1; 7 bases line up with TRBD1. The CDR3 consists of 14 residues. Germline-derived CDR1 and CDR2 are SGHRS and YFSETQ. With V trimmed by 4 bases and J by 9 bases, 12 bases remained unmatched.